This record looks at one T cell receptor beta chain sequence and its context. No antigen is known for it. At one of its ends the junction is not consistent with the germline gene, which may arise from a read error. These data originate in a study of response to subunit inactivated influenza vaccine. Via MiXCR, TCRdb re-called the RT-PCR reads, giving one row per CDR3 protein. The sample lists a few hundred thousand distinct CDR3 sequences; approximately 15% were seen once. The CDR3 length is 13 residues. CDR1 SGHRS and CDR2 YFSETQ come from the germline V gene. Study observations and caveats: Authors suggested each seasonal influenza vaccination recruits few new T cells.

This chain connects TRBV5-1 to TRBJ2-7; D is unclear. The sample in question was PBMCs from blood, obtained 12 days after vaccination. The TCR sequence derives from a man aged 45-65 years who received an inactivated influenza vaccine. The CDR3 spells CSSSLAVGYEQYF. The CDR3 DNA is TGCTCCAGCAGCTTGGCCGTTGGTTACGAGCAGTACTTC.